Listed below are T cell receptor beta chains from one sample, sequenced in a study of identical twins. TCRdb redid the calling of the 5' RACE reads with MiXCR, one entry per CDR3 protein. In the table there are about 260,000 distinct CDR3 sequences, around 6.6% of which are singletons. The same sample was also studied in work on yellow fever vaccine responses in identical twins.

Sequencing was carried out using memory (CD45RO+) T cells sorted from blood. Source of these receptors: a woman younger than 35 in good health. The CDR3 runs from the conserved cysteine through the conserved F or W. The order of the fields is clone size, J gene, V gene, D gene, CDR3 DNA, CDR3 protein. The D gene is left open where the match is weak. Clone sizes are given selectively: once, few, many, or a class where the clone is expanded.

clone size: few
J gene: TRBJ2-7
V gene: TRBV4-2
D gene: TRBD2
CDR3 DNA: TGTGCCAGCAGCCAAGACGGGACTAGCGGGAGTATGACCTACGAGCAGTACTTC
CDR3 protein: CASSQDGTSGSMTYEQYF

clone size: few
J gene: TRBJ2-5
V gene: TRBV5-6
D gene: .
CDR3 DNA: TGTGCCAGCAGGCCAAGGACAGTTTCTCAGGAGACCCAGTACTTC
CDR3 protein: CASRPRTVSQETQYF

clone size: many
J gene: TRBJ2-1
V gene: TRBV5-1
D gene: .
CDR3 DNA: TGCGCCAGCAGCCGTGCTTGGCAGATGGTTGAGCAGTTCTTC
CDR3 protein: CASSRAWQMVEQFF

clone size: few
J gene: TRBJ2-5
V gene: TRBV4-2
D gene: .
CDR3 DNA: TGTGCCAGCAGCCAGCTACAGAGCTTACAAGAGACCCAGTACTTC
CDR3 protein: CASSQLQSLQETQYF

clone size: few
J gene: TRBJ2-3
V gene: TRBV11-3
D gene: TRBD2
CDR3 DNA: TGTGCCAGCAGCTTAGAGGGTTTGGCGGGAGCCGCAGATACGCAGTATTTT
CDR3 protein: CASSLEGLAGAADTQYF

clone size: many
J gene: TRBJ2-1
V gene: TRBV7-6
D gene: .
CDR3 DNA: TGTGCCAGCAGCCCCTTGGGGGGGCCCTGGGGCAATGAGCAGTTCTTC
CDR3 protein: CASSPLGGPWGNEQFF

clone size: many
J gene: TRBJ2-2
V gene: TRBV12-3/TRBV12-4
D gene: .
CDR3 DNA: TGTGCCAGCAGTTTAAGGGCTCGGAACACCGGGGAGCTGTTTTTT
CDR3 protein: CASSLRARNTGELFF

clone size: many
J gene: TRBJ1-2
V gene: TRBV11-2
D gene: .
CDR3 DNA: TGTGCCAGCAGCTCACAGTCTCCAGGTGGCTACACCTTC
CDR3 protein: CASSSQSPGGYTF

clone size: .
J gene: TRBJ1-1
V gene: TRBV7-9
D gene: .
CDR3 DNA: TGTGCCAGCAGCTTAGAGGCGACTTTGTCCGGGCGCACTGAAGCTTTCTTT
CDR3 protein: CASSLEATLSGRTEAFF

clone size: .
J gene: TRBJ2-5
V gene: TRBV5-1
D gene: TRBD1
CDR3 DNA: TGCGCCAGCAGCTCCTCGACAGGGAGCGGAGAGACCCAGTACTTC
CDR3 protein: CASSSSTGSGETQYF

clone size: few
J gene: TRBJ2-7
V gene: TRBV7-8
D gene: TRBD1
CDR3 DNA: TGTGCCAGCAGCTCCGACAGGGGATTCTACGAGCAGTACTTC
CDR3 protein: CASSSDRGFYEQYF

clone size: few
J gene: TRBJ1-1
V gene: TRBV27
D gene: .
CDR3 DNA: TGTGCCAGCAGTTTAACCAGGGACACTGAAGCTTTCTTT
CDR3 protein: CASSLTRDTEAFF

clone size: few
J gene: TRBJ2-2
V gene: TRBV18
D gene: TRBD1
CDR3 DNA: TGTGCCAGCTCACCACGACAGGGAGTAGCCGGGGAGCTGTTTTTT
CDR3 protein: CASSPRQGVAGELFF

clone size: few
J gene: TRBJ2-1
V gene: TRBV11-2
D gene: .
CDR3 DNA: TGTGCCAGCAGCACCATCCGGGACTCCGGGGTTGGTGAGCAGTTCTTC
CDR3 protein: CASSTIRDSGVGEQFF

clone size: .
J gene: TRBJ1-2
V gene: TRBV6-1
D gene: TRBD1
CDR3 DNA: TGTGCCAGCCTACCCGACAGGGACATCTCTGGCTACACCTTC
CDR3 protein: CASLPDRDISGYTF

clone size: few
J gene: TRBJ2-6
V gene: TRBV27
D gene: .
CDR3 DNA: TGTGCCAGCAGTCAGCTACGCTCTGGGGCCAACGTCCTGACTTTC
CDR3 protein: CASSQLRSGANVLTF

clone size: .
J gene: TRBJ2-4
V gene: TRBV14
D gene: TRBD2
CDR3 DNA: TGTGCCAGCAGCCAGTACGGGGGGAGCATTCAGTACTTC
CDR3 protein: CASSQYGGSIQYF

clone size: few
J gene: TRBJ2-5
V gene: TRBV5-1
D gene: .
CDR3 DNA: TGCGCCAGCAGCCCCACCGCCGGTGCCCATGAGGAGACCCAGTACTTC
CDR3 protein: CASSPTAGAHEETQYF

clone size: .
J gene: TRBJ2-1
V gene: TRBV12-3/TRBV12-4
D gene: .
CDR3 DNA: TGTGCCAGCAGTTTTACAGGGCGCCAGCAGTTCTTC
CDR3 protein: CASSFTGRQQFF

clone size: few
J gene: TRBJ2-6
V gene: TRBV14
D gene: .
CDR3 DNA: TGTGCCAGCACCCTCGGGTCGTCCGGGGCCAACGTCCTGACTTTC
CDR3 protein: CASTLGSSGANVLTF

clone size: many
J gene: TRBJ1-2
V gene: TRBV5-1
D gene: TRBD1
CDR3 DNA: TGCGCCAGCAGCTCAGCGACAGGGGTGGATGGCTACACCTTC
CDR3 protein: CASSSATGVDGYTF

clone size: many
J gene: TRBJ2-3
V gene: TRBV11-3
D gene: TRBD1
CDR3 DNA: TGTGCCAGCAGCTTCCGGGACAGGGTCACAGATACGCAGTATTTT
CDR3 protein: CASSFRDRVTDTQYF

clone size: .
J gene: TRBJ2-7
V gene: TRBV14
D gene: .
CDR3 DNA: TGTGCCAGCAGCCAAGTTAGCAGCGAGCAGTACTTC
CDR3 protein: CASSQVSSEQYF

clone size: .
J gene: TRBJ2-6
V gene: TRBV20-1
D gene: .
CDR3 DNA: TGCAGTGCTAGGGAAACAGGGTCTGGGGCCAACGTCCTGACTTTC
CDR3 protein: CSARETGSGANVLTF

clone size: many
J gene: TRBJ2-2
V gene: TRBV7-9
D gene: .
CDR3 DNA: TGTGCCAGCACCTCGAACACCGGGGAGCTGTTTTTT
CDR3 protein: CASTSNTGELFF

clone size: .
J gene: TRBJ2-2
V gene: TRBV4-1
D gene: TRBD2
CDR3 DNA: TGCGCCAGCAGCCAAGGAACCGGGACTAGCGGGAACACCGGGGAGCTGTTTTTT
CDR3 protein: CASSQGTGTSGNTGELFF

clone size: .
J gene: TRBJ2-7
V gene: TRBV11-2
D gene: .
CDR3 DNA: TGTGCCAGCAGCTTAGGGGATCACTACGAGCAGTACTTC
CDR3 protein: CASSLGDHYEQYF

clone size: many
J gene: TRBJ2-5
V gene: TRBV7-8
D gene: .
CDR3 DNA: TGTGCCAGCAGCTTACCCTCCGAGGGGAACCAGTACTTC
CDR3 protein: CASSLPSEGNQYF

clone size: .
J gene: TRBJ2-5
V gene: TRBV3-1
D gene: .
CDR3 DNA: TGTGCCAGCAGCCTGACGGACTTTCAAGAGACCCAGTACTTC
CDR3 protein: CASSLTDFQETQYF

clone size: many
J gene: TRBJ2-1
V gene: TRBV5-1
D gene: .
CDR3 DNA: TGCGCCAGCAGCTTGAGGACTTCCAATGAGCAGTTCTTC
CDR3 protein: CASSLRTSNEQFF

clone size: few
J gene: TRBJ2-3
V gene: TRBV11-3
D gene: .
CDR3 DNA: TGTGCCAGCAGCTTAGAATCGTTTCGGGAGACAGCAGATACGCAGTATTTT
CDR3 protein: CASSLESFRETADTQYF

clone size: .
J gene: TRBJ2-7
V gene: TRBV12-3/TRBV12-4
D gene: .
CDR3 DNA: TGTGCCAGCAGTTGGGAGACTACGAGCTCCTACGAGCAGTACTTC
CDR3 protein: CASSWETTSSYEQYF

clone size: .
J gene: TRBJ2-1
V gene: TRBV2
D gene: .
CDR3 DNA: TGTGCCAGCAGGGAAGCGGGCCACGCCTACAATGAGCAGTTCTTC
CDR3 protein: CASREAGHAYNEQFF

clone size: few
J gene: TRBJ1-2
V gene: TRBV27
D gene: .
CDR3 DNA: TGTGCCAGCAGTTCAGGGAAGGCTGATGGCTACACCTTC
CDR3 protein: CASSSGKADGYTF

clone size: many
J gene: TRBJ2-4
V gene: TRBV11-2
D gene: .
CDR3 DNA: TGTGCCAGCACCCCAGACAGAGCCAAAAACATTCAGTACTTC
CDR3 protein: CASTPDRAKNIQYF

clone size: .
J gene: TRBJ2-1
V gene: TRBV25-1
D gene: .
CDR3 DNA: TGTGCCAGCAGTGGGGTACCGCATAAAGACAATGAGCAGTTCTTC
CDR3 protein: CASSGVPHKDNEQFF

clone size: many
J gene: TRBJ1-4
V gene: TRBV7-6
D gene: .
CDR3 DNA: TGTGCCAGCAGCTTACGGGACTGGGAAAAACTGTTTTTT
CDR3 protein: CASSLRDWEKLFF

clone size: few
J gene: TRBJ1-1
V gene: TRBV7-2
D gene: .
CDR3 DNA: TGTGCCAGCAGCTCGCTAGAACGCACTGAAGCTTTCTTT
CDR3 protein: CASSSLERTEAFF

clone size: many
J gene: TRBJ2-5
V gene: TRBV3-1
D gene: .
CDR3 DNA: TGTGCCAGCACCCACGGGAACCAAGAGACCCAGTACTTC
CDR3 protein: CASTHGNQETQYF

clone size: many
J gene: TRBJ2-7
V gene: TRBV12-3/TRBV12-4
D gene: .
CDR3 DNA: TGTGCCAGCAGTTTCGGGACTTTTTACGAGCAGTACTTC
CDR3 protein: CASSFGTFYEQYF

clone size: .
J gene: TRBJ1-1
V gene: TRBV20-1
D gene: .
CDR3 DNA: TGCAGTGCCCAGGGAGGGAACACTGAAGCTTTCTTT
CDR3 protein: CSAQGGNTEAFF

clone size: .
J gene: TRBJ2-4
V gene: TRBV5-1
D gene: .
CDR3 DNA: TGCGCCAGCAGCTTGGATGGGGGGGGGCCAAACATTCAGTACTTC
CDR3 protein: CASSLDGGGPNIQYF

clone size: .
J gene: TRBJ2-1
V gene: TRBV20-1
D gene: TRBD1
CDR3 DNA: TGCAGTGCTGGGGGACAGTATGTCGAGTCCGGAGTCAATGAGCAGTTCTTC
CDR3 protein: CSAGGQYVESGVNEQFF

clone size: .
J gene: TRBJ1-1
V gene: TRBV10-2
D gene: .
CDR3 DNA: TGCGCCAGCAGTGAGTTCAGGAACACTGAAGCTTTCTTT
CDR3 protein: CASSEFRNTEAFF

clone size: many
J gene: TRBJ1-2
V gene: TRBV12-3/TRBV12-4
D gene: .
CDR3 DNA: TGTGCCAGCAGTTTAGGCAGAGGCTATGGCTACACCTTC
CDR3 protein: CASSLGRGYGYTF

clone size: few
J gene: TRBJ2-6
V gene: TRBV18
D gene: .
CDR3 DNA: TGTGCCAGCTCACCCCCACAGGCCAGCTCTGGGGCCAACGTCCTGACTTTC
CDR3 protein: CASSPPQASSGANVLTF

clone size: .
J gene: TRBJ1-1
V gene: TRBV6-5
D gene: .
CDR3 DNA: TGTGCCAGCAGTTACACTCCGCTGGGAGGCACTGAAGCTTTCTTT
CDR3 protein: CASSYTPLGGTEAFF

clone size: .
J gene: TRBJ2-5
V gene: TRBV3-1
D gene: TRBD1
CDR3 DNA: TGTGCCAGCAGCCAAGATTGGCAGGACAGGGAGCAAGAGACCCAGTACTTC
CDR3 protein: CASSQDWQDREQETQYF

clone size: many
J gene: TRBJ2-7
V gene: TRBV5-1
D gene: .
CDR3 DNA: TGCGCCAGCAGCAACGGACTGTGGCTCAGGAAATACGAGCAGTACTTC
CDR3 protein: CASSNGLWLRKYEQYF

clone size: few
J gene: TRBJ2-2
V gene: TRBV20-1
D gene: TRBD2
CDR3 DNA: TGCAGTGCTAGAGAAGGGCTAGCGGGAGTGGGCACCGGGGAGCTGTTTTTT
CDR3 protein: CSAREGLAGVGTGELFF

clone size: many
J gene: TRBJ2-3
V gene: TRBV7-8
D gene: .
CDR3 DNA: TGTGCCAGCAGCTTAGGAGGCGGGGCGAGCACAGATACGCAGTATTTT
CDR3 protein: CASSLGGGASTDTQYF

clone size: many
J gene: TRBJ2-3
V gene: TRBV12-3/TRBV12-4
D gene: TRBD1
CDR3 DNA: TGTGCCAGCAGTCTACCGGGACAGGGGGTCGCAGATACGCAGTATTTT
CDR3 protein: CASSLPGQGVADTQYF

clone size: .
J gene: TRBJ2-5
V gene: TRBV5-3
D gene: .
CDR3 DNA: TGTGCCATGAGCCGGGGGCTCCCCGGGACCCAGTACTTC
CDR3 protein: CAMSRGLPGTQYF

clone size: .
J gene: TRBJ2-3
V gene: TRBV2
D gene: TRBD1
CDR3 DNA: TGTGCCAGCAGTGTTCAACAGGGGTACACAGATACGCAGTATTTT
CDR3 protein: CASSVQQGYTDTQYF

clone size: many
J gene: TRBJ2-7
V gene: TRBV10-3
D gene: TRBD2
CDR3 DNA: TGTGCCATCAGGGTGAAGGACGGGCAGCGGGAGTCCTACGAGCAGTACTTC
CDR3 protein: CAIRVKDGQRESYEQYF

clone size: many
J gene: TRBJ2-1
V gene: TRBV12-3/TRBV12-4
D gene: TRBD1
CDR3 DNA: TGTGCCAGCAGCCCCACAGGGGGCGCATTGAATGAGCAGTTCTTC
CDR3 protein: CASSPTGGALNEQFF

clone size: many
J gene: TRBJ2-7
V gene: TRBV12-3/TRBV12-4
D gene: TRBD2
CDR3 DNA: TGTGCCAGCAGTCCTAGTTCTAGCGGGAATTACGAGCAGTACTTC
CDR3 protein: CASSPSSSGNYEQYF

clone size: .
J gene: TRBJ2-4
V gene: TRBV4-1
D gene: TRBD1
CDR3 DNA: TGCGCCAGCAGGGGGGTCCACAGGGGGCTCGGAAACATTCAGTACTTC
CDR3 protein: CASRGVHRGLGNIQYF